The present T cell receptor beta chain was sequenced within a study of blood T cell repertoires in COVID-19. Authors' data handling: Reference gene primer amplification yielded estimated nucleated cell counts. TCRdb keeps only in-frame clones here, not all; method: immunoSEQ multiplex PCR. V, J and clone size are taken as reported in that table, and D and trimming were inferred from the DNA itself. Of 300,000 to 400,000 clones listed, 80% to 90% were seen once; the top ten hold around 4.2%. Participants' own reports of clinical history determined their cohort assignment. Per the germline V gene, CDR1 is LNHDA and CDR2 is SQIVND (reference sequence). This CDR3 is 16 amino acids long. The ends were cut back, 2 bases at V and 3 bases at J, with 15 bases in the middle.

The chain carries TRBV19 and TRBJ2-3, with a tentative D call TRBD1 (6 bases). This sequence was found in a woman aged 40 to 49 with acute COVID-19. Sequencing was done on a sample of PBMCs or T cells enriched from blood (not recorded which). This CDR3 is CASSILARGETDTQYF. CDR3 nucleotides: TGTGCCAGTAGTATACTCGCCAGGGGAGAAACAGATACGCAGTATTTT.